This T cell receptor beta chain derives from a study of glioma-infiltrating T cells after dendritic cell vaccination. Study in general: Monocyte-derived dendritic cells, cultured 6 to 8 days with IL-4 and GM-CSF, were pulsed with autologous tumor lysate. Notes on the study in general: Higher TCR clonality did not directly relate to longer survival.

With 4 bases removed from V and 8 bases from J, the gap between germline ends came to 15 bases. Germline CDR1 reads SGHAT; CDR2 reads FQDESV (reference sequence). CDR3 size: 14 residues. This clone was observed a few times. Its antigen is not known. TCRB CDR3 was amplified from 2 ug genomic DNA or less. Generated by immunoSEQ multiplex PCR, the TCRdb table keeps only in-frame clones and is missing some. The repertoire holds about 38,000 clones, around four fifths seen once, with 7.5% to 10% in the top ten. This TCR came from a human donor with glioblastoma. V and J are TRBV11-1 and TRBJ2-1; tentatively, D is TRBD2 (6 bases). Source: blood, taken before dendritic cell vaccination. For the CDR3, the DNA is TGTGCCAGCAGCTCTAGCGCATTACGGTATGAGCAGTTCTTC. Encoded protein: CASSSSALRYEQFF. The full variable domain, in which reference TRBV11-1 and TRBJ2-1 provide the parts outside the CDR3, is EAEVAQSPRYKITEKSQAVAFWCDPISGHATLYWYRQILGQGPELLVQFQDESVVDDSQLPKDRFSAERLKGVDSTLKIQPAELGDSAMYLCASSSSALRYEQFFGPGTRLTVL.